Listed below are T cell receptor beta chains from one sample, sequenced in a study of T cell repertoires in cytomegalovirus infection. TCRdb reprocessed the reads with MiXCR, giving one entry per CDR3 protein. The profile shows 300,000 or so distinct CDR3 sequences, about 23% of them singletons. The sample comprised PBMCs. Every receptor here comes from a human donor in good health (CMV status not recorded). Some clones in this sample may be carry-over from other donors' samples. Both conserved end residues are part of each CDR3. Fields, in order: D gene, J gene, V gene, clone size, CDR3 protein, CDR3 DNA. D genes are given only for firm matches. Size is stated for part of the rows, as once, few or many counts, or as a class when the clone is expanded.

D gene: -; J gene: TRBJ1-5; V gene: TRBV18; clone size: few; CDR3 protein: CASSPPGAQGRQPQHF; CDR3 DNA: TGTGCCAGCTCACCACCCGGGGCCCAGGGGCGTCAGCCCCAGCATTTT
D gene: -; J gene: TRBJ2-7; V gene: TRBV28; clone size: -; CDR3 protein: CASSLSGRGSYEQHF; CDR3 DNA: TGTGCCAGCAGTTTAAGTGGCCGAGGCTCCTACGAGCAGCACTTC
D gene: -; J gene: TRBJ2-3; V gene: TRBV28; clone size: few; CDR3 protein: CASSLQSTDTQYF; CDR3 DNA: TGTGCCAGCAGTTTGCAGAGCACAGATACGCAGTATTTT
D gene: -; J gene: TRBJ1-1; V gene: TRBV10-3; clone size: many; CDR3 protein: CAISDQNRDGAFF; CDR3 DNA: TGTGCCATCAGTGACCAAAACAGGGATGGGGCTTTCTTT
D gene: -; J gene: TRBJ2-4; V gene: TRBV5-1; clone size: -; CDR3 protein: CASSPLGGTNIQYF; CDR3 DNA: TGCGCCAGCAGCCCATTGGGGGGCACGAACATTCAGTACTTC
D gene: -; J gene: TRBJ2-7; V gene: TRBV27; clone size: -; CDR3 protein: CASSLRWGLYEQYF; CDR3 DNA: TGTGCCAGCAGTCTTAGGTGGGGACTCTACGAGCAGTACTTC
D gene: -; J gene: TRBJ1-5; V gene: TRBV7-6; clone size: -; CDR3 protein: CASSRGVIDQNQPQHF; CDR3 DNA: TGTGCCAGCAGCCGAGGGGTAATTGATCAAAATCAGCCCCAGCATTTT
D gene: TRBD2; J gene: TRBJ2-3; V gene: TRBV6-2/TRBV6-3; clone size: few; CDR3 protein: CASSPSLAGDIGRTGDTQYF; CDR3 DNA: TGTGCCAGCAGTCCCTCACTAGCGGGAGATATCGGCAGGACCGGAGATACGCAGTATTTT
D gene: TRBD1; J gene: TRBJ2-3; V gene: TRBV28; clone size: -; CDR3 protein: CATTGPTDTQYF; CDR3 DNA: TGTGCCACGACAGGGCCCACAGATACGCAGTATTTT
D gene: TRBD2; J gene: TRBJ2-1; V gene: TRBV12-5; clone size: few; CDR3 protein: CASGPGLASLNEQFF; CDR3 DNA: TGTGCTAGTGGACCGGGACTAGCGTCTCTCAATGAGCAGTTCTTC
D gene: -; J gene: TRBJ2-5; V gene: TRBV12-3/TRBV12-4; clone size: few; CDR3 protein: CASSGTGSRETQYF; CDR3 DNA: TGTGCCAGCAGTGGGACGGGTAGTCGGGAGACCCAGTACTTC
D gene: -; J gene: TRBJ2-5; V gene: TRBV30; clone size: -; CDR3 protein: CAWVDQQETQYF; CDR3 DNA: TGTGCCTGGGTCGACCAGCAAGAGACCCAGTACTTC
D gene: TRBD1; J gene: TRBJ1-6; V gene: TRBV5-1; clone size: -; CDR3 protein: CASSPGQAVNSPLHF; CDR3 DNA: TGCGCCAGCAGTCCGGGACAGGCAGTAAATTCACCCCTCCACTTT
D gene: TRBD1; J gene: TRBJ2-7; V gene: TRBV14; clone size: few; CDR3 protein: CASSQGTGGSQGRLGEQYF; CDR3 DNA: TGTGCCAGCAGCCAAGGAACAGGGGGCAGCCAGGGAAGGTTGGGCGAGCAGTACTTC
D gene: TRBD2; J gene: TRBJ2-3; V gene: TRBV29-1; clone size: -; CDR3 protein: CSAKKRGITDTQYF; CDR3 DNA: TGCAGCGCCAAAAAGCGGGGGATCACAGATACGCAGTATTTT
D gene: -; J gene: TRBJ2-5; V gene: TRBV7-2; clone size: many; CDR3 protein: CASSLWGAGETQYF; CDR3 DNA: TGTGCCAGCAGCTTATGGGGCGCCGGAGAGACCCAGTACTTC
D gene: -; J gene: TRBJ2-2; V gene: TRBV5-5; clone size: once; CDR3 protein: CASSAPPGHSNTGELFF; CDR3 DNA: TGTGCCAGCAGCGCTCCTCCGGGACATTCGAACACCGGGGAGCTGTTTTTT
D gene: -; J gene: TRBJ2-7; V gene: TRBV6-1; clone size: -; CDR3 protein: CASSREGSSYEQYF; CDR3 DNA: TGTGCCAGCAGTCGTGAAGGGAGCTCCTACGAGCAGTACTTC
D gene: -; J gene: TRBJ1-4; V gene: TRBV20-1; clone size: medium-sized; CDR3 protein: CSASMDSATNEKLFF; CDR3 DNA: TGCAGTGCTAGTATGGACAGCGCAACTAATGAAAAACTGTTTTTT
D gene: TRBD1; J gene: TRBJ1-1; V gene: TRBV7-9; clone size: -; CDR3 protein: CASSLKGGGSTEAFF; CDR3 DNA: TGTGCCAGCAGCTTGAAAGGGGGCGGGAGCACTGAAGCTTTCTTT
D gene: TRBD2; J gene: TRBJ2-7; V gene: TRBV7-9; clone size: few; CDR3 protein: CASSLAGLAEPYEQYF; CDR3 DNA: TGTGCCAGCAGCTTAGCAGGACTAGCGGAACCCTACGAGCAGTACTTC
D gene: -; J gene: TRBJ2-7; V gene: TRBV7-2; clone size: many; CDR3 protein: CASSPGLARYEQYF; CDR3 DNA: TGTGCCAGCAGCCCCGGCCTGGCCCGCTACGAGCAGTACTTC
D gene: TRBD2; J gene: TRBJ2-1; V gene: TRBV24-1; clone size: few; CDR3 protein: CATSESGKLRNEQFF; CDR3 DNA: TGTGCCACCAGTGAAAGCGGGAAACTTCGGAATGAGCAGTTCTTC
D gene: -; J gene: TRBJ2-7; V gene: TRBV4-3; clone size: few; CDR3 protein: CASSQDWAGSYEQYF; CDR3 DNA: TGCGCCAGCAGCCAAGATTGGGCGGGCTCCTACGAGCAGTACTTC
D gene: -; J gene: TRBJ1-6; V gene: TRBV7-2; clone size: many; CDR3 protein: CASSSRIPTYSPLHF; CDR3 DNA: TGTGCCAGCAGCTCCAGAATACCAACCTATTCACCCCTCCACTTT
D gene: -; J gene: TRBJ2-5; V gene: TRBV6-2/TRBV6-3; clone size: -; CDR3 protein: CASEGVGRETQYF; CDR3 DNA: TGTGCCAGCGAAGGGGTGGGCAGAGAGACCCAGTACTTC
D gene: -; J gene: TRBJ2-1; V gene: TRBV19; clone size: -; CDR3 protein: CASSENSLGEQFF; CDR3 DNA: TGTGCCAGTAGTGAGAATAGTTTAGGTGAGCAGTTCTTC
D gene: -; J gene: TRBJ1-5; V gene: TRBV28; clone size: few; CDR3 protein: CASSFPQSGNQPQHF; CDR3 DNA: TGTGCCAGCAGTTTCCCACAGTCCGGGAATCAGCCCCAGCATTTT
D gene: -; J gene: TRBJ1-1; V gene: TRBV6-5; clone size: few; CDR3 protein: CASSYMGPSLTEAFF; CDR3 DNA: TGTGCCAGCAGTTACATGGGACCCTCGCTCACTGAAGCTTTCTTT
D gene: -; J gene: TRBJ2-1; V gene: TRBV5-1; clone size: -; CDR3 protein: CASSLTRGRTDNEQFF; CDR3 DNA: TGCGCCAGCAGCTTGACCCGGGGGAGAACTGACAATGAGCAGTTCTTC
D gene: -; J gene: TRBJ2-1; V gene: TRBV7-8; clone size: many; CDR3 protein: CASSLDYLSEQFF; CDR3 DNA: TGTGCCAGCAGCTTAGACTATTTGAGTGAGCAGTTCTTC
D gene: -; J gene: TRBJ2-1; V gene: TRBV20-1; clone size: -; CDR3 protein: CSHFGEVEQFF; CDR3 DNA: TGCAGTCATTTCGGGGAGGTTGAGCAGTTCTTC
D gene: TRBD2; J gene: TRBJ2-3; V gene: TRBV2; clone size: -; CDR3 protein: CASSVKRGGSDTQYF; CDR3 DNA: TGTGCCAGCAGTGTCAAGCGGGGGGGCTCAGATACGCAGTATTTT
D gene: -; J gene: TRBJ2-7; V gene: TRBV7-2; clone size: many; CDR3 protein: CASSTTGYGAYEQYF; CDR3 DNA: TGTGCCAGCAGCACTACAGGGTACGGGGCCTACGAGCAGTACTTC
D gene: -; J gene: TRBJ1-1; V gene: TRBV19; clone size: few; CDR3 protein: CASSIQSWGGTEAFF; CDR3 DNA: TGTGCCAGTAGTATTCAAAGCTGGGGGGGCACTGAAGCTTTCTTT
D gene: -; J gene: TRBJ2-5; V gene: TRBV7-2; clone size: -; CDR3 protein: CASSLGAGGGQETQYF; CDR3 DNA: TGTGCCAGCAGCCTAGGGGCCGGGGGCGGGCAAGAGACCCAGTACTTC
D gene: -; J gene: TRBJ2-1; V gene: TRBV14; clone size: few; CDR3 protein: CASSQLTGAARNEQFF; CDR3 DNA: TGTGCCAGCAGTCAATTAACTGGGGCGGCCAGAAATGAGCAGTTCTTC
D gene: TRBD1; J gene: TRBJ1-1; V gene: TRBV19; clone size: -; CDR3 protein: CASIRTGVGDTEAFF; CDR3 DNA: TGTGCCAGTATAAGGACAGGGGTAGGAGACACTGAAGCTTTCTTT
D gene: -; J gene: TRBJ2-7; V gene: TRBV7-2; clone size: many; CDR3 protein: CASSTNHYEQYF; CDR3 DNA: TGTGCCAGCTCGACCAACCACTACGAGCAGTACTTC
D gene: -; J gene: TRBJ1-3; V gene: TRBV30; clone size: -; CDR3 protein: CAWSQTGSGNTIYF; CDR3 DNA: TGTGCCTGGAGTCAGACCGGCTCTGGAAACACCATATATTTT
D gene: TRBD2; J gene: TRBJ2-7; V gene: TRBV7-2; clone size: many; CDR3 protein: CASSPNGLATHEQYF; CDR3 DNA: TGTGCCAGCAGCCCAAACGGACTAGCGACCCACGAGCAGTACTTC
D gene: TRBD1; J gene: TRBJ1-4; V gene: TRBV20-1; clone size: -; CDR3 protein: CSASSGQGLEKLFF; CDR3 DNA: TGCAGTGCTAGTTCGGGACAGGGACTGGAAAAACTGTTTTTT
D gene: TRBD1; J gene: TRBJ2-2; V gene: TRBV7-7; clone size: -; CDR3 protein: CASSLVVPGGIGNTGELFF; CDR3 DNA: TGTGCCAGCAGCTTAGTCGTCCCAGGGGGCATCGGGAACACCGGGGAGCTGTTTTTT
D gene: -; J gene: TRBJ2-7; V gene: TRBV7-9; clone size: many; CDR3 protein: CASSFTLGTFEGQYF; CDR3 DNA: TGTGCCAGCAGCTTCACTCTGGGGACCTTTGAGGGGCAGTACTTC
D gene: TRBD2; J gene: TRBJ2-7; V gene: TRBV7-2; clone size: many; CDR3 protein: CASSLISWTSSYEQYF; CDR3 DNA: TGTGCCAGCAGCTTAATTTCCTGGACTAGCTCCTACGAGCAGTACTTC
D gene: -; J gene: TRBJ1-5; V gene: TRBV7-2; clone size: many; CDR3 protein: CASSPLGPSNQPQHF; CDR3 DNA: TGTGCCAGCAGCCCACTCGGGCCTAGCAATCAGCCCCAGCATTTT
D gene: -; J gene: TRBJ1-1; V gene: TRBV28; clone size: many; CDR3 protein: CASTKAGFTTEAFF; CDR3 DNA: TGTGCCAGCACCAAAGCAGGGTTCACAACTGAAGCTTTCTTT
D gene: TRBD2; J gene: TRBJ2-1; V gene: TRBV20-1; clone size: -; CDR3 protein: CSAPNSGRTSNEQFF; CDR3 DNA: TGCAGTGCTCCCAATAGCGGGAGGACTAGCAATGAGCAGTTCTTC
D gene: -; J gene: TRBJ1-1; V gene: TRBV7-9; clone size: -; CDR3 protein: CASSVRDGGTEAFF; CDR3 DNA: TGTGCCAGCAGCGTCCGGGACGGTGGGACTGAAGCTTTCTTT
D gene: TRBD1; J gene: TRBJ1-1; V gene: TRBV7-2; clone size: many; CDR3 protein: CASGKPGTGTNTEAFF; CDR3 DNA: TGTGCCAGCGGGAAGCCAGGGACAGGCACGAACACTGAAGCTTTCTTT
D gene: -; J gene: TRBJ1-1; V gene: TRBV29-1; clone size: -; CDR3 protein: CSVGTGGSTEAFF; CDR3 DNA: TGCAGCGTTGGAACAGGCGGAAGCACTGAAGCTTTCTTT
D gene: -; J gene: TRBJ1-2; V gene: TRBV10-3; clone size: -; CDR3 protein: CAISGEANLYGYTF; CDR3 DNA: TGTGCCATCAGTGGGGAAGCCAACCTCTATGGCTACACCTTC
D gene: TRBD1; J gene: TRBJ2-3; V gene: TRBV5-1; clone size: -; CDR3 protein: CASSYGQGSVTDTQYF; CDR3 DNA: TGCGCCAGCAGCTATGGACAGGGGTCTGTAACAGATACGCAGTATTTT
D gene: TRBD2; J gene: TRBJ2-1; V gene: TRBV5-1; clone size: few; CDR3 protein: CASSLVPSGDYNEQFF; CDR3 DNA: TGCGCCAGCAGCTTGGTTCCTAGCGGGGACTACAATGAGCAGTTCTTC
D gene: TRBD2; J gene: TRBJ2-7; V gene: TRBV9; clone size: once; CDR3 protein: CASSVAGTTYEQYF; CDR3 DNA: TGTGCCAGCAGCGTAGCTGGGACTACCTACGAGCAGTACTTC
D gene: -; J gene: TRBJ1-1; V gene: TRBV5-1; clone size: -; CDR3 protein: CASSLARTVNTEAFF; CDR3 DNA: TGCGCCAGCAGCTTGGCCCGGACAGTGAACACTGAAGCTTTCTTT
D gene: TRBD2; J gene: TRBJ2-7; V gene: TRBV29-1; clone size: few; CDR3 protein: CSVIKSVAGVGRGKQYF; CDR3 DNA: TGCAGCGTTATAAAATCGGTAGCGGGAGTGGGAAGAGGAAAGCAGTACTTC
D gene: -; J gene: TRBJ2-4; V gene: TRBV15; clone size: few; CDR3 protein: CATSRDLFGIQYF; CDR3 DNA: TGTGCCACCAGCAGAGATCTTTTTGGCATTCAGTACTTC
D gene: -; J gene: TRBJ2-2; V gene: TRBV19; clone size: -; CDR3 protein: CALQRGNTGELFF; CDR3 DNA: TGTGCCCTCCAGAGGGGAAACACCGGGGAGCTGTTTTTT